This TCR beta chain was captured in a study of T-cell memory formation after mild COVID-19. The CDR3 totals 14 residues. J gave up 1 base and V 7 bases, and 4 bases lay outside the gene matches. With regard to this clonotype: Antigen unknown.

TCRdb re-analysed the 5' RACE reads in MiXCR, keeping a single row per CDR3 protein. The repertoire includes under 110,000 distinct CDR3 sequences, 17% of them detected once, and 28% sits in the top ten. Study-level results: Some clones that responded turned up in pre-infection memory, which suggests that cross-reactive memory joined in. Shrinking CD4+ clones resided mostly in CM and EM, and CD8+ ones in EMRA.

What was sequenced was PBMCs or a T cell subset sorted from them (not recorded which). This sequence was found in an adult woman who had mild COVID-19 (a few samples of this study predate the infection). Cell type and time point are not known. The rearrangement links TRBV12-3 or TRBV12-4 to TRBJ2-3; 8 bases align to TRBD2. CDR3 coding DNA: TGTGCCAGCACCCCGACTAGCGGCACAGATACGCAGTATTTT. Translated: CASTPTSGTDTQYF.